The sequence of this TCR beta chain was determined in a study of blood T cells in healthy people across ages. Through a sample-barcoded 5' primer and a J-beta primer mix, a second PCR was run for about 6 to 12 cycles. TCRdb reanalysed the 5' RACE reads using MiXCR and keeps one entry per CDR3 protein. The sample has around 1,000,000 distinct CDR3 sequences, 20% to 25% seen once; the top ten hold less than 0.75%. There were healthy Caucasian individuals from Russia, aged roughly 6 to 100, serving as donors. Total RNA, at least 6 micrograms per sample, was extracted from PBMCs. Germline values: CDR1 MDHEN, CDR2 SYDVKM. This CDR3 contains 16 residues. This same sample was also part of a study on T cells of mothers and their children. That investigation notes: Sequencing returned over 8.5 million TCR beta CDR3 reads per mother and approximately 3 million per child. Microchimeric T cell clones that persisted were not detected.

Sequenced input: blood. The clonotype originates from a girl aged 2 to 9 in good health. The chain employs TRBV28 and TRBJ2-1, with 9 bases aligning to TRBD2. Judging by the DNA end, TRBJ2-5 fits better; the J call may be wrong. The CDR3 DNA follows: TGTGCCAGCAGTTCCGAGGGAGCGGGAGGCGGGGAGACCCAGTACTTC. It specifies CASSSEGAGGGETQYF.